What follows describes a single TCR beta chain. Its antigen target is currently unknown. Per-nucleotide qualities are absent, and no much larger clonotype sits a single base away. This sample is part of a study of blood T cell repertoires in COVID-19 (dated by TCRdb to about 2020). At the level of the whole study: Samples covering the acute and convalescent phases of COVID-19 were provided by collaborators in the United States, Italy and Spain. The dataset comprised deeply sampled blood TCRbeta repertoires from subjects exposed to, actively infected with, or recovered from COVID-19. The repertoires were made available in a free public database intended to serve as a resource for research on the immune response to SARS-CoV-2. HLA class I and class II types, where available, came from metadata supplied by the sample provider rather than from assay-based typing. Samples were obtained from the ongoing ImmuneRACE study (first 160 participants) and from some 1,300 subjects provided by 6 global collaborators. The material from the prospective study consisted of cDNA or gDNA derived from T cells, B-cell-depleted T cells, or PBMCs. Sample metadata almost always included a de-identified subject ID, COVID-19 status, age in years and sex.

What the study reported, not specific to this receptor: The amount of clinical and demographic metadata varied by source and participant and was provided uncurated.

The immunoSEQ Assay, a bias-controlled multiplex PCR, was used to amplify TCRbeta CDR3 regions from genomic DNA. The authors' pipeline ran thus. Nucleated cell counts per sample were estimated from amplification of reference gene primers within the assay. To quantify the absolute abundance of each unique TCRbeta CDR3 rearrangement, sequence reads were collapsed and filtered. Productive Simpson clonality was computed per sample as the square root of Simpson's diversity index over productive rearrangements. Imported from immuneACCESS, the table was reduced by TCRdb to in-frame sequences with V and J called. These copies leave out some clones; in studies compared against another copy, an unresolved V gene accounts for under half, and the cause of the remainder is not known. From that table come the V and J calls and clone size; the DNA was used to work out D and trimming. The sample contains approximately 140,000 clones, about 86% of them found a single time. Around 8.5% of the sample is taken by the ten largest.

Cut back by 2 bases and 1 base, the V and J ends lie 18 bases apart. Spanning cysteine to phenylalanine, the CDR3 consists of 18 amino acids. The DNA shown is the 54-base CDR3, in frame from base 1. Reading the germline V gene (reference sequence) gives CDR1 SEHNR and CDR2 FQNEAQ. Each collaborating institution followed its own protocols to collect whole blood in K2EDTA tubes. For TCRbeta analysis, collaborators shipped samples as frozen whole blood, isolated PBMCs, or DNA extracted from either of those sample types. The clonotype originates from a woman between 55 and 75 years old with acute or convalescent COVID-19. The sequence is built from TRBV7-9 and TRBJ1-3; the D gene is not confidently resolved. Material for sequencing was peripheral blood. The nucleotides are TGTGCCAGCAGCTTAAGTCCCCGAAATAGTATTTCTGGAAACACCATATATTTT. Its product reads: CASSLSPRNSISGNTIYF.